A selection of T cell receptor beta chains follows, all from one sample in a study of blood T cell repertoires in COVID-19. Libraries were prepared by immunoSEQ multiplex PCR; TCRdb keeps only in-frame clonotypes and omits some of them. The sample carries roughly 190,000 clones, less than 95% recorded once. The sample consisted of peripheral blood. These receptors came from a man aged 25-40 years with COVID-19, enrolled during active disease. Each CDR3 is given with its conserved first and last residue.

V gene | CDR3 protein
TRBV27 | CASSLRGQGSYTF
TRBV12-3/TRBV12-4 | CASSLRNSPLHF
TRBV7-3 | CASSSQQGEGETQYF
TRBV25-1 | CASSARHFRNTEAFF
TRBV7-9 | CASGIRGTYEQYF
TRBV5-4 | CASGTSGGTDTQYF
TRBV30 | CAWSDGRLGQYF
TRBV20-1 | CSASVVGQAENSPLHF
TRBV6-5 | CASSLGPGANVLTF
TRBV5-5 | CASSSTGNNSPLHF
TRBV10-3 | CAISENGQGPGYTF
TRBV3-1/TRBV3-2 | CASSRRVASDTQYF
TRBV2 | CASSHTDSSYEQYF
TRBV7-6 | CASSLEASGGYEQYF
TRBV7-2 | CASSLAGGYGYTF
TRBV7-9 | CASSLDTGAGYGYTF
TRBV18 | CASSLGQGSSYNSPLHF
TRBV28 | CASSFEVIRHRKGQGVRNTEAFF
TRBV9 | CASSVGGGPQNQPQHF
TRBV12-5 | CASGLVPGQVYTQYF
TRBV6-5 | CASSYWLAGGRETQYF
TRBV20-1 | CSASRGAETQYF
TRBV6-5 | CASSYDSAYNSPLHF
TRBV10-2 | CASSSGQGTLDGYTF
TRBV7-2 | CASSLDREAGELFF
TRBV18 | CATTLYPGQTPYEQYF
TRBV19 | CASSQASGGNSYNEQFF
TRBV28 | CASSPVSGNTIYF
TRBV2 | CASRAPRGNIQYF
TRBV4-1 | CASSQIGGGPENQPQHF
TRBV11-3 | CASSATSGGTYTGELFF
TRBV25-1 | CASSDPGTGGNYGYTF
TRBV30 | CAWSYRGNQPQHF